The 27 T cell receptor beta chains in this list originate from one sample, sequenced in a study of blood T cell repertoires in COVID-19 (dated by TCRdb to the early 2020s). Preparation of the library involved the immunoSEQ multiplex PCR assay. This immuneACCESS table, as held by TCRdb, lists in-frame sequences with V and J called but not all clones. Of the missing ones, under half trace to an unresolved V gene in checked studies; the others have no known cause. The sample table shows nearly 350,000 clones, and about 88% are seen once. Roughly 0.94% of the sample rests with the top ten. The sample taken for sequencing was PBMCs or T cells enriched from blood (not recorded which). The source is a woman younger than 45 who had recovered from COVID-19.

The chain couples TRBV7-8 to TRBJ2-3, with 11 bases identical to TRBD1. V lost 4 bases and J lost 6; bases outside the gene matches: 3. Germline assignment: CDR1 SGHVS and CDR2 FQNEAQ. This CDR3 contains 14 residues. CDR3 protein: CASSWGQGGDTQYF. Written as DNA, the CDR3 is TGTGCCAGCAGCTGGGGACAGGGGGGGGATACGCAGTATTTT.

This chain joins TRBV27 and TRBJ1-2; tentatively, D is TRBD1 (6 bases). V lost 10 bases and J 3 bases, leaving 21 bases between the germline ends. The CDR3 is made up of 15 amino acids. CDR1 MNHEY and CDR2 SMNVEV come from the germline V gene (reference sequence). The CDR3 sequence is CATSGHPMGYYGYTF. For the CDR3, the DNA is TGTGCCACCTCGGGACACCCAATGGGGTACTATGGCTACACCTTC.

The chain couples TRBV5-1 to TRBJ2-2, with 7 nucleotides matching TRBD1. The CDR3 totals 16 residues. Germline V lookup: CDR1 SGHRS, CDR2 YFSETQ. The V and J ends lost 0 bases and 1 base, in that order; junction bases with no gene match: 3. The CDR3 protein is CASSLGQGVNTGELFF. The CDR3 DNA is TGCGCCAGCAGCTTGGGCCAGGGGGTGAACACCGGGGAGCTGTTTTTT.

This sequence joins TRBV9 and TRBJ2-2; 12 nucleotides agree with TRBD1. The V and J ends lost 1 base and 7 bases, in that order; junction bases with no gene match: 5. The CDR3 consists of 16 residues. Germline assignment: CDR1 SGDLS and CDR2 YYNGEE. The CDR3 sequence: CASSVKGQGAGGELFF. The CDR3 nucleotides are TGTGCCAGCAGCGTAAAGGGACAGGGGGCCGGCGGGGAGCTGTTTTTT.

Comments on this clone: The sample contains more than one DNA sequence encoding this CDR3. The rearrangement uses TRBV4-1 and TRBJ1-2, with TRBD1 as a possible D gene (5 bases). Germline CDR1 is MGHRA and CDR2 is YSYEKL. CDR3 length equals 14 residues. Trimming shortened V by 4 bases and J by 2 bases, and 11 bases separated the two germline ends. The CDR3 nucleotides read TGCGCCAGCAGCCGTACGACAGAGAACTATGGCTACACCTTC. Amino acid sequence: CASSRTTENYGYTF.

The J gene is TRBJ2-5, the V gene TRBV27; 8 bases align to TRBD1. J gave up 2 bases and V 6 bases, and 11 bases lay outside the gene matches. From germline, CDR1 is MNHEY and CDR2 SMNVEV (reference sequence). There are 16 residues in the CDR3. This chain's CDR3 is CASSPRTYRGQETQYF. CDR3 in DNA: TGTGCCAGCAGCCCTCGCACCTACAGGGGGCAAGAGACCCAGTACTTC.

CDR3 sequence (DNA): TGTGCCATCACCAAGACAGGGAACACTGAAGCTTTCTTT. Translated, it gives CAITKTGNTEAFF. The chain joins TRBV10-3 to TRBJ1-1; perhaps TRBD1 as D (6 bases). Germline-derived CDR1 and CDR2 are ENHRY and SYGVKD. CDR3 length: 13 amino acids. V was pared by 7 bases and J by 1 base, with 10 bases between.

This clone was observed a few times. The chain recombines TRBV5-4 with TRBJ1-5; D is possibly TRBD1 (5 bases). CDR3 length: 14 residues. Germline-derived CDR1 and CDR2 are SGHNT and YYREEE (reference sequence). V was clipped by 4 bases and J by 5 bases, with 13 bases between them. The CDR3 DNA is TGTGCCAGCAGCCAGGGAGGACGGGATCAGCCCCAGCATTTT. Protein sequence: CASSQGGRDQPQHF. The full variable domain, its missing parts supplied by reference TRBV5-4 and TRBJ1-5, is ETGVTQSPTHLIKTRGQQVTLRCSSQSGHNTVSWYQQALGQGPQFIFQYYREEENGRGNFPPRFSGLQFPNYSSELNVNALELDDSALYLCASSQGGRDQPQHFGDGTRLSIL.

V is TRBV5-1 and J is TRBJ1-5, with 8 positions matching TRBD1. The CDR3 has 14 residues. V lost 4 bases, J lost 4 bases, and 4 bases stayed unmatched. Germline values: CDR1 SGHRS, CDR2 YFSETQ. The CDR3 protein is CASSTGTGNQPQHF. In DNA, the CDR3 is TGCGCCAGCAGCACAGGGACAGGTAATCAGCCCCAGCATTTT.

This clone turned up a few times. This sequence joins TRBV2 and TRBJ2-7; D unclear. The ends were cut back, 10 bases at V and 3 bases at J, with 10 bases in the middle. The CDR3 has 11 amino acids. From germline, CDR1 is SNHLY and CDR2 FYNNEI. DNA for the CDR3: TGTGCCACGCTGACACGCTACGAGCAGTACTTC. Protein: CATLTRYEQYF.

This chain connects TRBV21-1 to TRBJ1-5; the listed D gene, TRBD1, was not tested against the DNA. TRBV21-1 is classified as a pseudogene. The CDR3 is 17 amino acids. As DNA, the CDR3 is TGTGCCAGCAGCAAAGTTGGACAGAAGGAAGGCAATCAGCCCCAGCATTTT. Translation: CASSKVGQKEGNQPQHF.

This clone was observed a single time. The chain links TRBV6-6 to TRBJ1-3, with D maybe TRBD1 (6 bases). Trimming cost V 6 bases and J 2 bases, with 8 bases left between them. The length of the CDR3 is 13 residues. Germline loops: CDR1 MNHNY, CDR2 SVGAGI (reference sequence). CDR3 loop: CASRRQAGNTIYF. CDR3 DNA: TGTGCCAGCAGACGACAGGCTGGAAACACCATATATTTT.

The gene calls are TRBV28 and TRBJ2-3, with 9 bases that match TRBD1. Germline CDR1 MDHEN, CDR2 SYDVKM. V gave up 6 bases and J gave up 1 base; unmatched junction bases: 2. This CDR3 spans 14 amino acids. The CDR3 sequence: CASRRTGGTDTQYF. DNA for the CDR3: TGTGCCAGCAGAAGGACAGGGGGCACAGATACGCAGTATTTT.

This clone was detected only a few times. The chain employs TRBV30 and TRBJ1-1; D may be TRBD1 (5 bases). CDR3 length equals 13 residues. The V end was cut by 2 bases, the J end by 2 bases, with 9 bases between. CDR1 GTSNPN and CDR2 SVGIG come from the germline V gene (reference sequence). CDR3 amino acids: CAWSLTVNTEAFF. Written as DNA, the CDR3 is TGTGCCTGGAGTCTGACAGTCAACACTGAAGCTTTCTTT.

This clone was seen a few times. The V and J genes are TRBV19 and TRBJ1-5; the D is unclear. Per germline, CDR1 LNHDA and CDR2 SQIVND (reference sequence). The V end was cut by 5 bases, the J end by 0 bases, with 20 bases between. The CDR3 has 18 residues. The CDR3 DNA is TGTGCCAGTAGTCCTGGTCGGATTGCGGTCAATAGCAATCAGCCCCAGCATTTT. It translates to CASSPGRIAVNSNQPQHF.

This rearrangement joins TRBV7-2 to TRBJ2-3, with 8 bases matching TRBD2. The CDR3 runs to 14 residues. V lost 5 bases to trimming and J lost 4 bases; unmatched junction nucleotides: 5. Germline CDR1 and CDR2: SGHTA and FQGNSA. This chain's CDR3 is CASSLGLAPDTQYF. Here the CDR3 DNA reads TGTGCCAGCAGCCTCGGACTAGCCCCAGATACGCAGTATTTT.

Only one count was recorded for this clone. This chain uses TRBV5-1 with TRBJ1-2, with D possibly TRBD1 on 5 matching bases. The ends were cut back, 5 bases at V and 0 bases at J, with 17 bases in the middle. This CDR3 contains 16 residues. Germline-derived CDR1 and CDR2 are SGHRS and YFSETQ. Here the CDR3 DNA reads TGCGCCAGCAGTCCCGGGGGGAGCCTTTCTAACTATGGCTACACCTTC. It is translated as CASSPGGSLSNYGYTF. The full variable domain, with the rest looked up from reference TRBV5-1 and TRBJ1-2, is KAGVTQTPRYLIKTRGQQVTLSCSPISGHRSVSWYQQTPGQGLQFLFEYFSETQRNKGNFPGRFSGRQFSNSRSEMNVSTLELGDSALYLCASSPGGSLSNYGYTFGSGTRLTVV.

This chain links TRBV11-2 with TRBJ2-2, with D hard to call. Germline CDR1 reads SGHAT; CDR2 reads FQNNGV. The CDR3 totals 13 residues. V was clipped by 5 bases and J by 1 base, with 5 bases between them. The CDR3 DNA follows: TGTGCCAGCAGCACAAAGAACACCGGGGAGCTGTTTTTT. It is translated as CASSTKNTGELFF.

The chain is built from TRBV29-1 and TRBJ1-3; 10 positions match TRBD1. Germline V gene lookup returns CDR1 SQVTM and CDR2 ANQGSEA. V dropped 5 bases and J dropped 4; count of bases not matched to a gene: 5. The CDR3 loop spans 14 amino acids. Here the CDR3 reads CSVQQTGGGNTIYF. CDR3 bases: TGCAGCGTTCAGCAGACAGGGGGCGGAAACACCATATATTTT.

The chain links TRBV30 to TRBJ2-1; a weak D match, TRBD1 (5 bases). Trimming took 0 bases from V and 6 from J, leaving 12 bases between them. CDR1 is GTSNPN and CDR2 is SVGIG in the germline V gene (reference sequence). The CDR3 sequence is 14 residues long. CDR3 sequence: CAWSVWGVFNEQFF. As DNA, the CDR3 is TGTGCCTGGAGTGTATGGGGCGTGTTCAATGAGCAGTTCTTC.

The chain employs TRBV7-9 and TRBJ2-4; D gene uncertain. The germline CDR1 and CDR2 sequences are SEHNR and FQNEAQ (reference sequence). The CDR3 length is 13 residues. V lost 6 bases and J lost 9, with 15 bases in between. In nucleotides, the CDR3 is TGTGCCAGCAGGCCCGTCCCTCTCGGCATTCAGTACTTC. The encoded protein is CASRPVPLGIQYF.

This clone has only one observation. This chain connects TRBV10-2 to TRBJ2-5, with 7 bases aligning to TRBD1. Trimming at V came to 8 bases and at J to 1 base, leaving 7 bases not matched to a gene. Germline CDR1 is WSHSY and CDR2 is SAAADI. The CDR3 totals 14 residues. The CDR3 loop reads CASAGGGFQETQYF. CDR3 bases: TGCGCCAGCGCAGGGGGTGGGTTCCAAGAGACCCAGTACTTC.

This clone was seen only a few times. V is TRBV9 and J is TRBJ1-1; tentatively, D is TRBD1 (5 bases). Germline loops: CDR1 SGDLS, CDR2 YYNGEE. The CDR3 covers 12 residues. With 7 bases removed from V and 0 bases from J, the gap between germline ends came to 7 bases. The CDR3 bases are TGTGCCAGCCGGGGGGTGAACACTGAAGCTTTCTTT. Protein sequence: CASRGVNTEAFF. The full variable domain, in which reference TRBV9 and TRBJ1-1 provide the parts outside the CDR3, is DSGVTQTPKHLITATGQRVTLRCSPRSGDLSVYWYQQSLDQGLQFLIQYYNGEERAKGNILERFSAQQFPDLHSELNLSSLELGDSALYFCASRGVNTEAFFGQGTRLTVV.

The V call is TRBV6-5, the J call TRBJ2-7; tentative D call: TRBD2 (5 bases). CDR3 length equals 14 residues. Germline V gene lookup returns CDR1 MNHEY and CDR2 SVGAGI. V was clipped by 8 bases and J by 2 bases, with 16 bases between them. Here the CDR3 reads CASGGGRFTYEQYF. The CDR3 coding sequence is TGTGCCAGCGGAGGAGGCAGGTTTACCTACGAGCAGTACTTC.

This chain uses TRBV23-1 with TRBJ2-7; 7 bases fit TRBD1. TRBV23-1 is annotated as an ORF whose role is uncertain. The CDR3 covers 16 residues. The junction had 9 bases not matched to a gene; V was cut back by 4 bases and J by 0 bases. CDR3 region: CASSPQGQPNSYEQYF. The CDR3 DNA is TGCGCCAGCAGTCCCCAGGGACAGCCCAACTCCTACGAGCAGTACTTC.

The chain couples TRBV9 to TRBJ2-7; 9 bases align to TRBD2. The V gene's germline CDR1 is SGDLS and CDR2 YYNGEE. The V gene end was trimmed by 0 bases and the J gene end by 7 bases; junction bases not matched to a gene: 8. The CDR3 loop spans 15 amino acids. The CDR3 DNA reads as TGTGCCAGCAGCGTAGGAGCGGGGGGACCCGCGGAGCAGTACTTC. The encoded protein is CASSVGAGGPAEQYF.

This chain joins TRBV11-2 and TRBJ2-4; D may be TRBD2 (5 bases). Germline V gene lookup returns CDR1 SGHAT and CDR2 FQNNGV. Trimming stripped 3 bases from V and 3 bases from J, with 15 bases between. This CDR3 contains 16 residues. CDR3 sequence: CASSFRAPRGKNIQYF. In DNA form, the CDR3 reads TGTGCCAGCAGCTTCCGGGCCCCTCGGGGCAAAAACATTCAGTACTTC.